This T cell receptor (beta chain) was profiled in a study of Ad26.COV2.S vaccination and SARS-CoV-2 variants (dated by TCRdb to the early 2020s). With respect to the entire study: TCRbeta repertoire sequencing was used to assess the specificity and breadth of SARS-CoV-2-reactive T cell receptors after Ad26.COV2.S vaccination. A total of around 32 samples were included in the TCR-sequenced set, comprising around 20 Ad26.COV2.S vaccine recipients, 5 placebo recipients and 8 SARS-CoV-2 convalescent individuals. Points the paper makes about the study in general: The authors noted that total T cell responses may have been underestimated by the TCR breadth and depth analyses. Non-spike TCR breadth was comparable between vaccine and placebo recipients, consistent with the vaccine containing only spike. Higher spike-specific TCR breadth was observed in Ad26.COV2.S recipients than in placebo recipients (P = 0.0014). Substantial breadth of spike-specific CD8+ and CD4+ T cell responses was reported after vaccination.

Remarks on this clone: The clone's antigen remains unknown. Per-base quality was not reported, and no clone a single base away is much larger than it.

The immunoSEQ Assay was the method used to sequence TCRbeta CDR3 regions. After extraction, genomic DNA underwent amplification by bias-controlled multiplex PCR, followed by high-throughput sequencing. In the source study's methods: To quantify the absolute abundance of each unique TCRbeta CDR3 region, sequences were collapsed and filtered. Usable DNA was measured by amplifying reference genes present in all nucleated cells, and TCRbeta template counts were normalized to that usable DNA to estimate T cell fraction. Repertoire TCRs were annotated as SARS-CoV-2-specific by exact matching of V gene, CDR3 amino acid sequence and J gene to a known reactive TCR set. The reference SARS-CoV-2 TCR set was obtained from MIRA and was filtered for enrichment in COVID-19-positive ImmuneCODE repertoires, whereby public or cross-reactive TCRs were removed. Using the MIRA antigens, annotated TCRs were further analysed by specific ORF or by position within an ORF. Depth was the summed frequency of annotated unique rearrangements, while breadth was defined as annotated unique rearrangements over total unique productive rearrangements. Two-sided Wilcoxon rank-sum tests were used to compare TCR breadth between groups. As stored in TCRdb, this immuneACCESS dataset retains in-frame rearrangements with V and J assigned. A fraction of the clones does not appear; measured against another copy, unresolved V genes explain less than half of the discrepancy, and the remainder lacks a known reason. Clonal size and the V and J genes are those of that table, whereas D and trimming came from the DNA. The sample data list some 190,000 clones, and approximately 88% of these were observed just once. The ten largest make up around 6.1% of the sample.

The time point label on this specimen signifies: individuals recovered from natural SARS-CoV-2 infection. The V and J ends are trimmed by 1 base and 10 bases, leaving 14 bases between them. The germline V gene (reference sequence) supplies CDR1 LNHDA and CDR2 SQIVND. The CDR3, cysteine through phenylalanine, is 15 amino acids long. CDR3 DNA is the only sequence kept; it has 45 bases, read in frame from the first base. The clonotype was recovered from a human donor who had recovered from COVID-19. The sequencing used peripheral blood, collected after recovery from COVID-19. The chain employs TRBV19 and TRBJ1-6; matching of 6 bases hints at TRBD1 as the D gene. The nucleotides read TGTGCCAGTAGTATAGCCCTAAACAGGGCATCACCCCTCCACTTT. It encodes CASSIALNRASPLHF.